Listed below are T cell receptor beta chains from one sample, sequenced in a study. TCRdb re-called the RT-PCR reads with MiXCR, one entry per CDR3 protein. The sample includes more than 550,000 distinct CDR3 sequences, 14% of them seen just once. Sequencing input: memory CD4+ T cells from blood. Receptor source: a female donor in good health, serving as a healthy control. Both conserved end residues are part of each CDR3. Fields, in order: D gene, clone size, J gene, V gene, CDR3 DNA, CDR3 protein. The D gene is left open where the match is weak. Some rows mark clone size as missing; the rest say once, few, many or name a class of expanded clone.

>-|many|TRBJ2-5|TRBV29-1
TGCAGCGGTGACGGACAAGAGACCCAGTACTTC
CSGDGQETQYF
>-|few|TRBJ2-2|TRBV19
TGTGCCAGTAGTGTCCGGGAGTACACCGGGGAGCTGTTTTTT
CASSVREYTGELFF
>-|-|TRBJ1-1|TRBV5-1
TGCGCCAGCAGCTTGGCAGGGGTAGACACTGAAGCTTTCTTT
CASSLAGVDTEAFF
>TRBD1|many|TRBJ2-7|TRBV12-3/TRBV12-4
TGTGCCAGCAGTTTTTCCCGACAGGGGTTAGGCGAGCAGTACTTC
CASSFSRQGLGEQYF
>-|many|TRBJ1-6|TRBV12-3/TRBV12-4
TGTGCCAGCAGTTTAGCGGGTCGGCATTCACCCCTCCACTTT
CASSLAGRHSPLHF
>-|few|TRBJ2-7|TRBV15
TGTGCCACCAGCAGAGATTTACGGGGAGGCGCCTACGAGCAGTACTTC
CATSRDLRGGAYEQYF
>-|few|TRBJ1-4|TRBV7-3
TGTGCCAGCAGCCTACAGCCTAATGAAAAACTGTTTTTT
CASSLQPNEKLFF
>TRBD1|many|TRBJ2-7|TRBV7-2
TGTGCCAGCAGCCAGGACAGGTACCTCCTCAACGAGCAGTACTTC
CASSQDRYLLNEQYF
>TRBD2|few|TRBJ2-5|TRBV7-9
TGTGCCAGCAGCCTCCTGAAGGGACTAGGTGAGACCCAGTACTTC
CASSLLKGLGETQYF
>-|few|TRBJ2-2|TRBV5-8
TGTGCCAGCAGCTTGTATAATGGGGGCTACACCGGGGAGCTGTTTTTT
CASSLYNGGYTGELFF
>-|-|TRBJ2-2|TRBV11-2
TGTGCCAGCAGCTCCCTTAGGGGGAACACCGGGGAGCTGTTTTTT
CASSSLRGNTGELFF
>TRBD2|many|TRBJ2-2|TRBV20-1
TGCAGTGCTAGTCGTGGGACTAGCGGGTTTCCCGGGGAGCTGTTTTTT
CSASRGTSGFPGELFF
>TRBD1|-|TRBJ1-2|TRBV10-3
TGTGCCTCCCAAGGGAGCCCGGGACAGGGGGCGAACTATGGCTACACCTTC
CASQGSPGQGANYGYTF
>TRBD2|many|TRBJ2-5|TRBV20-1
TGCAGTGCTAGATATCCGGGAGGGAGGGCCACAGAGACCCAGTACTTC
CSARYPGGRATETQYF
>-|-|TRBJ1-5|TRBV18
TGTGCCAGCTCACCACAGGGTTCTAGTCAGCCCCAGCATTTT
CASSPQGSSQPQHF
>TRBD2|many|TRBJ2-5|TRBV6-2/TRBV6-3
TGTGCCAGCAGTTCCCACGCGGGGGGCCCGGAGACCCAGTACTTC
CASSSHAGGPETQYF
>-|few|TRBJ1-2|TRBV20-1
TGCAGTGCTGGGGACCCCCGCCCCACCTTC
CSAGDPRPTF
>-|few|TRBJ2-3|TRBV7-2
TGTGCCAGCAGCCCCGACTGGTCTACTCTTCGGGCAGATACGCAGTATTTT
CASSPDWSTLRADTQYF
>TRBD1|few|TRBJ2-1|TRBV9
TGTGCCAGCAGCAAGGGTATTACAGGGGTTTATACGGGGAATGAGCAGTTCTTC
CASSKGITGVYTGNEQFF
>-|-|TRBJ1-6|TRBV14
TGTGCCAGCAGTAGACAGTACCCTAATTCACCCCTCCACTTT
CASSRQYPNSPLHF
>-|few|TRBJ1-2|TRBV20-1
TGCAGTGCTGGATTATTTAGGACCTCTAACTATGGCTACACCTTC
CSAGLFRTSNYGYTF
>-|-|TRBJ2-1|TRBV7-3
TGTGCCAGCAGCTTAACGCTCCTCGCCGCTGAGCAGTTCTTC
CASSLTLLAAEQFF
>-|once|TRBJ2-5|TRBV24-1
TGTGAAACCAGTGACTCCGGCCAAACATTATCCGAGACCCAGTACTTC
CETSDSGQTLSETQYF
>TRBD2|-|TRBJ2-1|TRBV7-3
TGTGCCAGCAGCGCATCAGGACTAGCGGGAGTAAATGAGCAGTTCTTC
CASSASGLAGVNEQFF
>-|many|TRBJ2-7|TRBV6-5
TGTGCCAGCAGTTCATCCCGGTCTCCCAGCGAGCAGTACTTC
CASSSSRSPSEQYF
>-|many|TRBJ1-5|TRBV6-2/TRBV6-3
TGTGCCAGCAGATCGCAACAGAGTTATAGCAATCAGCCCCAGCATTTT
CASRSQQSYSNQPQHF
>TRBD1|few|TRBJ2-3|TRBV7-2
TGTGCCAGCAGCCGACGAGCGACAGGGTCGAACACAGATACGCAGTATTTT
CASSRRATGSNTDTQYF
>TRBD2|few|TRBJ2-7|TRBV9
TGTGCCAGCAGCCCAACATCCGGGACTAGAAACCCCGAGCAGTACTTC
CASSPTSGTRNPEQYF
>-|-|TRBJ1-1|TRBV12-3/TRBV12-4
TGTGCCAGCAGCTCCCTCGGGAGATTGGGCACTGAAGCTTTCTTT
CASSSLGRLGTEAFF
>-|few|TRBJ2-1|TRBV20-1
TGCAGTGCTAGAGATGGGTGGGCGAGTCGGAATGAGCAGTTCTTC
CSARDGWASRNEQFF
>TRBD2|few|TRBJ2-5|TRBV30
TGTGCCTGGAGTGGACTAGCGGGTGGAGAGACCCAGTACTTC
CAWSGLAGGETQYF
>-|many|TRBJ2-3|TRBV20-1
TGCAGTGTTGCCAGGGGCACAGATACGCAGTATTTT
CSVARGTDTQYF
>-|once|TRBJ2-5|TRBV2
TGTGCCAGCACCCGGGACTTCGGAGAGACCCAGTACTTC
CASTRDFGETQYF
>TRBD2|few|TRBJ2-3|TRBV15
TGTGCCACCAGCAGTTATCTAGCGGGGGGAAGCACAGATACGCAGTATTTT
CATSSYLAGGSTDTQYF
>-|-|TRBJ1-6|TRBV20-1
TGCAGTGCTAGAGATAATGGCCCCCTTAATTCACCCCTCCACTTT
CSARDNGPLNSPLHF
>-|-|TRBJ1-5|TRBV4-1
TGCGCCAGCAGCCAAGATGCCAGGTTTGATAGCAATCAGCCCCAGCATTTT
CASSQDARFDSNQPQHF
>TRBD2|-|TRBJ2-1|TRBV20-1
TGCAGTGCTTGGACGCGGGAGTCTATCAATGAGCAGTTCTTC
CSAWTRESINEQFF
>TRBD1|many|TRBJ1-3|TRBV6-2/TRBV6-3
TGTGCCAGCAGCCCGGGACAGCGGAGCTCTGGAAACACCATATATTTT
CASSPGQRSSGNTIYF
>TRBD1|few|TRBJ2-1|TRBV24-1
TGTGCCACCAGTGATTCTGTGGGACAGGGACTTACCATCTACAATGAGCAGTTCTTC
CATSDSVGQGLTIYNEQFF
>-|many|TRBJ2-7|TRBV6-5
TGTGCCAGCAGTTACCTTGGGAGGCAGTACTTC
CASSYLGRQYF
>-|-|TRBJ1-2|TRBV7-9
TGTGCCAGCAGCCAAGAGGCGTACGAACACTATGGCTACACCTTC
CASSQEAYEHYGYTF
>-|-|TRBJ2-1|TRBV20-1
TGCAGTGCAACATCTCTAGCGATTAAAGAGCTAAGCAATGAGCAGTTCTTC
CSATSLAIKELSNEQFF
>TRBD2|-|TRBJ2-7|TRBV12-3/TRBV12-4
TGTGCCAGCAGTCCTCGGAGCGGGGGGTACTCCTACGAGCAGTACTTC
CASSPRSGGYSYEQYF
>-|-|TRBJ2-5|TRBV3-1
TGTGCCAGCAGCCAGACTCCCAGGGAGACCCAGTACTTC
CASSQTPRETQYF
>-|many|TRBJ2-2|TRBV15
TGTGCCACCAGCAGAGGACTAGTGTTCTCCGGGGAGCTGTTTTTT
CATSRGLVFSGELFF
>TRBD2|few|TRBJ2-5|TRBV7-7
TGTGCTAGCAGCGACCGGAGAGCCGGGGGGGAGACCCAGTACTTC
CASSDRRAGGETQYF
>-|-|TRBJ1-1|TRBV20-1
TGCAGTGCTAGGCGGAACGCGAACACTGAAGCTTTCTTT
CSARRNANTEAFF